The rows below give T cell receptor beta chains drawn from one sample of a study of T cells in Graves' hyperthyroidism and ophthalmopathy. TCRdb reanalysed the multiplex PCR reads using MiXCR and keeps one entry per CDR3 protein. The sample yields around 620,000 distinct CDR3 sequences, 14% seen once. Sequenced sample: blood. These receptors were taken from a woman younger than 30 with Graves' ophthalmopathy. The CDR3 runs from the conserved cysteine through the conserved F or W. A D gene is named only where the DNA matches it firmly. For some rows the clone size is stated as once, few or many, or as a class when expanded; others skip it.

>many|TRBJ1-1|.|TRBV7-2
CASSDIGINTEAFF
TGTGCCAGCAGCGATATAGGGATTAACACTGAAGCTTTCTTT
>many|TRBJ2-3|.|TRBV19
CASTVALGSTDTQYF
TGTGCCAGTACCGTCGCACTAGGGTCCACAGATACGCAGTATTTT
>few|TRBJ2-3|TRBD2|TRBV12-3/TRBV12-4
CASSLAGLAGGDTQYF
TGTGCCAGCAGTTTAGCGGGACTAGCGGGAGGAGATACGCAGTATTTT
>few|TRBJ2-3|TRBD1|TRBV27
CASSSRTGGKTDTQYF
TGTGCCAGCAGTTCCCGGACAGGGGGTAAGACAGATACGCAGTATTTT
>few|TRBJ1-5|.|TRBV12-3/TRBV12-4
CASSLDSPHQPQHF
TGTGCCAGCAGTTTGGACAGTCCCCATCAGCCCCAGCATTTT
>many|TRBJ2-5|.|TRBV11-1
CASSPGGGVLETQYF
TGTGCCAGCAGCCCCGGGGGAGGCGTCCTGGAGACCCAGTACTTC
>few|TRBJ2-7|.|TRBV6-6
CASSYLSAGRVVRGVAQYF
TGTGCCAGCAGTTACCTGTCGGCAGGACGTGTGGTTCGGGGCGTCGCGCAGTACTTC
>many|TRBJ2-5|.|TRBV9
CASSASGPETQYF
TGTGCCAGCAGCGCCTCCGGGCCAGAGACCCAGTACTTC
>many|TRBJ2-7|TRBD2|TRBV10-3
CAISGLAGPKSYEQYF
TGTGCCATCAGTGGACTAGCGGGGCCGAAGTCCTACGAGCAGTACTTC
>many|TRBJ2-1|TRBD1|TRBV30
CAWLTGTGGADEQFF
TGTGCCTGGCTGACCGGGACAGGGGGCGCGGATGAGCAGTTCTTC
>many|TRBJ2-1|.|TRBV20-1
CSVRVGEQFF
TGCAGTGTAAGGGTCGGTGAGCAGTTCTTC
>.|TRBJ2-7|.|TRBV4-1
CASSHPKGGFSYEQYF
TGCGCCAGCAGCCACCCCAAGGGCGGTTTCTCCTACGAGCAGTACTTC
>many|TRBJ2-1|TRBD2|TRBV18
CASSPPGLAGANEQFF
TGTGCCAGCTCGCCACCGGGACTAGCGGGAGCCAATGAGCAGTTCTTC
>.|TRBJ1-2|.|TRBV9
CASSVGLYGYTF
TGTGCCAGCAGCGTAGGACTATATGGCTACACCTTC
>many|TRBJ1-1|.|TRBV5-5
CASSLRDWGRTNTEAFF
TGTGCCAGCAGCTTACGGGACTGGGGACGAACGAACACTGAAGCTTTCTTT
>many|TRBJ2-7|.|TRBV9
CASSVDSREQYF
TGTGCCAGCAGCGTAGACTCCCGCGAGCAGTACTTC
>.|TRBJ2-7|.|TRBV7-9
CASSLVRDYSYEQYF
TGTGCCAGCAGCTTAGTTAGAGACTACTCCTACGAGCAGTACTTC
>many|TRBJ1-1|TRBD1|TRBV12-3/TRBV12-4
CASSDRGLNTEAFF
TGTGCCAGCAGTGACAGGGGGTTGAACACTGAAGCTTTCTTT
>many|TRBJ1-1|.|TRBV12-3/TRBV12-4
CASTPTGAFKAFF
TGTGCCAGCACTCCAACGGGGGCCTTCAAAGCTTTCTTT
>.|TRBJ1-4|TRBD1|TRBV10-3
CAIKPGQGYEKLFF
TGTGCCATCAAACCGGGACAGGGTTATGAAAAACTGTTTTTT
>.|TRBJ1-2|TRBD1|TRBV12-3/TRBV12-4
CASSSNRGLDYGYTF
TGTGCCAGCAGTTCAAACAGGGGCTTGGACTATGGCTACACCTTC
>few|TRBJ2-1|TRBD2|TRBV30
CAREGYLHEQFF
TGTGCTCGGGAGGGGTATCTCCATGAGCAGTTCTTC
>few|TRBJ1-2|.|TRBV12-3/TRBV12-4
CASSPPGERGYTF
TGTGCCAGCAGCCCCCCGGGGGAGCGTGGCTACACCTTC
>few|TRBJ2-3|.|TRBV18
CASSRNLPGDLDTQYF
TGTGCCAGCTCCCGAAATTTGCCAGGGGATTTGGATACGCAGTATTTT
>few|TRBJ2-6|.|TRBV5-1
CASSPTNRAGANVLTF
TGCGCCAGCAGCCCAACAAACAGGGCTGGGGCCAACGTCCTGACTTTC
>many|TRBJ2-1|TRBD2|TRBV7-2
CASRLAGEGYNEQFF
TGTGCCAGCAGGCTAGCGGGAGAAGGCTACAATGAGCAGTTCTTC
>many|TRBJ2-2|.|TRBV28
CASNGAAEGGTGELFF
TGTGCCAGCAACGGGGCCGCGGAGGGGGGAACCGGGGAGCTGTTTTTT
>few|TRBJ1-1|.|TRBV19
CASSSAWGTEAFF
TGTGCCAGTAGTTCAGCCTGGGGCACTGAAGCTTTCTTT
>many|TRBJ2-7|.|TRBV5-1
CASSINGNTPYEQYF
TGCGCCAGCAGCATTAACGGGAATACTCCCTACGAGCAGTACTTC
>many|TRBJ2-2|.|TRBV2
CASSEGLRNTGELFF
TGTGCCAGCAGTGAGGGATTGCGGAACACCGGGGAGCTGTTTTTT
>many|TRBJ2-7|TRBD1|TRBV27
CASRRHRDRGLYEQYF
TGTGCCAGCAGGCGCCACCGGGACAGGGGGCTCTACGAGCAGTACTTC
>.|TRBJ1-5|.|TRBV12-5
CASSRGIIGQPNQPQHF
TGTGCTAGTTCACGGGGGATCATAGGACAGCCCAATCAGCCCCAGCATTTT
>.|TRBJ1-5|.|TRBV19
CASTQRGGRNQPQHF
TGTGCCAGTACTCAGAGGGGGGGTCGTAATCAGCCCCAGCATTTT
>many|TRBJ2-7|TRBD2|TRBV20-1
CSARLADTGEQYF
TGCAGTGCCAGACTAGCGGATACGGGAGAGCAGTACTTC
>many|TRBJ1-6|TRBD1|TRBV28
CASSFQDRVRSPLHF
TGTGCCAGCAGTTTCCAGGACAGGGTGAGGTCACCCCTCCACTTT
>.|TRBJ2-1|TRBD2|TRBV6-2/TRBV6-3
CASSSIVRLAANEQFF
TGTGCCAGCAGTTCAATAGTCCGACTAGCGGCCAATGAGCAGTTCTTC
>.|TRBJ2-5|TRBD1|TRBV27
CASSLTGTGDNQETQYF
TGTGCCAGCAGTTTAACCGGGACAGGGGATAACCAAGAGACCCAGTACTTC
>few|TRBJ2-1|TRBD2|TRBV5-1
CASSLVVGLAGYNEQFF
TGCGCCAGCAGCTTGGTGGTGGGACTAGCGGGGTACAATGAGCAGTTCTTC
>.|TRBJ2-3|.|TRBV5-8
CASRPSGGTDTQYF
TGTGCCAGCAGACCCAGTGGGGGCACAGATACGCAGTATTTT
>few|TRBJ2-7|.|TRBV28
CASSPWKEQYF
TGTGCCAGCAGCCCTTGGAAAGAGCAGTACTTC
>.|TRBJ1-5|.|TRBV20-1
CSAGQPQHF
TGCAGTGCTGGTCAGCCCCAGCATTTT
>few|TRBJ2-7|TRBD1|TRBV7-7
CASSPGQGLGEQYF
TGTGCTAGCAGCCCGGGACAGGGTCTGGGCGAGCAGTACTTC
>many|TRBJ2-1|TRBD1|TRBV6-2/TRBV6-3
CASSDPGDRAVVDEQFF
TGTGCCAGCAGTGACCCAGGGGACAGGGCGGTGGTCGATGAGCAGTTCTTC
>.|TRBJ1-5|.|TRBV4-2
CASSQEVDSNQPQHF
TGTGCCAGCAGCCAAGAAGTCGATAGCAATCAGCCCCAGCATTTT
>.|TRBJ2-7|TRBD2|TRBV19
CASSSPRLAGSYEQYF
TGTGCCAGTAGTAGTCCGAGACTAGCGGGATCCTACGAGCAGTACTTC
>many|TRBJ2-3|TRBD2|TRBV20-1
CSADTSGRTDTQYF
TGCAGTGCTGATACTAGCGGGAGGACAGATACGCAGTATTTT
>few|TRBJ2-7|.|TRBV6-1
CASRDTDNYEQYF
TGTGCCAGCCGGGACACGGATAATTACGAGCAGTACTTC
>many|TRBJ1-2|.|TRBV7-8
CASSPPDSLNYGYTF
TGTGCCAGCAGCCCCCCGGACAGCCTTAACTATGGCTACACCTTC
>few|TRBJ2-2|TRBD2|TRBV5-1
CASSQQITSGGNTGELFF
TGCGCCAGCAGCCAACAAATCACTAGCGGGGGAAACACCGGGGAGCTGTTTTTT
>few|TRBJ2-3|.|TRBV29-1
CSVELGRTDTQYF
TGCAGCGTTGAACTCGGCCGCACAGATACGCAGTATTTT
>.|TRBJ2-7|TRBD1|TRBV29-1
CSVEETGQGFYEQYF
TGCAGCGTTGAAGAAACGGGACAGGGATTCTACGAGCAGTACTTC
>many|TRBJ2-7|.|TRBV12-3/TRBV12-4
CASSLGERREQYF
TGTGCCAGCAGTTTGGGGGAGAGGCGGGAGCAGTACTTC
>many|TRBJ2-5|TRBD2|TRBV12-3/TRBV12-4
CASRAGGPFQETQYF
TGTGCCAGCAGAGCGGGAGGGCCGTTCCAAGAGACCCAGTACTTC
>few|TRBJ2-1|.|TRBV6-2/TRBV6-3
CASSYPERQRNEQFF
TGTGCCAGCAGTTACCCAGAACGACAGAGGAATGAGCAGTTCTTC
>many|TRBJ2-7|TRBD1|TRBV28
CASSSGQGVHEQYF
TGTGCCAGCAGCTCGGGACAGGGTGTCCACGAGCAGTACTTC